This section outlines one T cell receptor (beta chain) sequence together with its context. The data are from a study of blood T cell repertoires in COVID-19. CDR3 length equals 15 residues. Germline V gives CDR1 PRHDT, CDR2 FYEKMQ (reference sequence). Between the trimmed V and J ends, which lost 2 bases and 4 bases, there was a span of 14 bases. Method: immunoSEQ multiplex PCR; TCRdb's copy keeps in-frame clones and lacks some. This sample has approximately 470,000 clones, with 70% to 90% found just once. The genes are TRBV13 and TRBJ2-5, with D tentatively TRBD1 (5 bases). This clonotype was obtained from a human donor in a cohort sampled during active COVID-19. Source material: peripheral blood. CDR3 residues: CASSLRQGSGETQYF. Written as DNA, the CDR3 is TGTGCCAGCAGCTTACGGCAGGGATCGGGAGAGACCCAGTACTTC.